A selection of T cell receptor beta chains follows, all from one sample in a study of human T cells and chemical hapten exposure. TCRdb itself ran the RACE reads through MiXCR, one entry per CDR3 protein. The sample holds roughly 100,000 distinct CDR3 sequences, about a tenth seen once. Sequencing was performed on whole blood, taken in connection with sensitization to the hapten diphenylcyclopropenone (DPC). Every receptor here comes from an older woman with alopecia areata. Some clones in this sample may be carry-over from other donors' samples. Both conserved end residues are part of each CDR3. Each record gives: V gene, D gene, clone size, J gene, CDR3 length, CDR3 protein, CDR3 DNA. The D gene is left open where the match is weak. Not all rows give a size; the values are once, few, many and, for expanded clones, a class.

TRBV5-1,NA,many,TRBJ2-4,14,CASSLLGPQNIQYF,TGCGCCAGCAGCTTGTTGGGGCCCCAAAACATTCAGTACTTC
TRBV12-3/TRBV12-4,TRBD1,many,TRBJ1-1,13,CASIKDRGPEAFF,TGTGCCAGCATTAAGGACAGGGGGCCTGAAGCTTTCTTT
TRBV2,NA,many,TRBJ1-2,15,CASSEGHPGGYGYTF,TGTGCCAGCAGTGAGGGGCACCCAGGAGGCTATGGCTACACCTTC
TRBV5-1,NA,NA,TRBJ2-7,12,CASSLDGDEQYF,TGCGCCAGCAGCTTGGATGGGGACGAGCAGTACTTC
TRBV9,TRBD1,few,TRBJ1-1,16,CASSVGLGQGGTEAFF,TGTGCCAGCAGCGTAGGCCTAGGACAGGGAGGTACTGAAGCTTTCTTT
TRBV5-1,NA,many,TRBJ1-1,13,CATRGWENTEAFF,TGCGCCACCCGGGGCTGGGAGAACACTGAAGCTTTCTTT
TRBV7-2,TRBD1,many,TRBJ1-2,14,CASRSGTGSYGYTF,TGTGCCAGCAGAAGCGGGACAGGGTCCTATGGCTACACCTTC
TRBV6-5,TRBD2,many,TRBJ2-3,15,CASSSYGGALDTQYF,TGTGCCAGCAGTTCCTACGGGGGGGCATTAGATACGCAGTATTTT
TRBV20-1,NA,many,TRBJ1-4,14,CSAATGFPNEKLFF,TGCAGTGCCGCAACAGGGTTTCCTAATGAAAAACTGTTTTTT
TRBV12-3/TRBV12-4,NA,many,TRBJ1-2,14,CASSLEVSRYGYTF,TGTGCCAGCAGTTTGGAGGTTTCGAGGTATGGCTACACCTTC
TRBV27,NA,few,TRBJ2-1,16,CASSFFGASTYNEQFF,TGTGCCAGCAGTTTTTTTGGGGCATCCACCTACAATGAGCAGTTCTTC
TRBV3-1,NA,few,TRBJ2-5,13,CASSPSAQETQYF,TGTGCCAGCAGCCCCAGCGCCCAAGAGACCCAGTACTTC
TRBV7-8,TRBD2,many,TRBJ2-1,14,CASSLRTRADEQFF,TGTGCCAGCAGCCTAAGGACTAGGGCTGATGAGCAGTTCTTC
TRBV7-8,TRBD1,few,TRBJ2-7,13,CASSSTGVYEQYF,TGTGCCAGCAGCTCGACAGGGGTCTACGAGCAGTACTTC
TRBV6-4,NA,many,TRBJ2-2,13,CASSGQNTGELFF,TGTGCCAGCAGTGGACAGAACACCGGGGAGCTGTTTTTT
TRBV2,NA,many,TRBJ1-1,13,CASRDDTYTEAFF,TGTGCCAGCAGAGATGACACGTACACTGAAGCTTTCTTT
TRBV19,TRBD2,few,TRBJ2-1,16,CASSILAGGPGNEQFF,TGTGCCAGTAGTATACTAGCGGGGGGGCCGGGCAATGAGCAGTTCTTC
TRBV18,TRBD1,many,TRBJ1-6,14,CASSPRDRTSPLHF,TGTGCCAGCTCACCTCGGGACAGGACTTCACCCCTCCACTTT
TRBV4-1,TRBD1,few,TRBJ2-1,16,CASSQPGQGVGNEQFF,TGCGCCAGCAGCCAACCGGGACAGGGGGTCGGCAATGAGCAGTTCTTC
TRBV10-3,TRBD1,few,TRBJ2-3,15,CAMMAGTGGPDTQYF,TGTGCCATGATGGCCGGGACAGGGGGCCCAGATACGCAGTATTTT
TRBV29-1,NA,many,TRBJ2-7,14,CSVCVSGIPYEQYF,TGCAGCGTTTGTGTTTCAGGCATCCCCTACGAGCAGTACTTC
TRBV29-1,NA,many,TRBJ2-5,13,CSVVVQGEETQYF,TGCAGCGTTGTAGTCCAGGGAGAGGAGACCCAGTACTTC
TRBV3-1,NA,NA,TRBJ1-5,14,CASSQENGDQPQHF,TGTGCCAGCAGCCAAGAAAACGGGGATCAGCCCCAGCATTTT
TRBV20-1,TRBD1,NA,TRBJ1-4,14,CSARDAQGAGKLFF,TGCAGTGCTAGAGATGCCCAGGGGGCTGGAAAACTGTTTTTT
TRBV7-9,NA,many,TRBJ1-3,13,CASSSSSGNTIYF,TGTGCCAGCAGCTCCAGCTCTGGAAACACCATATATTTT
TRBV19,TRBD2,NA,TRBJ2-1,20,CASSIVHGGTSGSRHGEQFF,TGTGCCAGTAGTATAGTCCACGGGGGGACTAGCGGGAGTCGCCACGGTGAGCAGTTCTTC
TRBV4-1,NA,many,TRBJ1-6,14,CASSPYGGSSPLHF,TGCGCCAGCAGCCCGTATGGAGGAAGTTCACCCCTCCACTTT
TRBV4-1,NA,NA,TRBJ1-1,15,CASSQGPGADTEAFF,TGCGCCAGCAGCCAGGGCCCGGGGGCGGACACTGAAGCTTTCTTT
TRBV3-1,NA,many,TRBJ1-5,13,CASSLGRRQPQHF,TGTGCCAGCAGCTTAGGGCGCCGGCAGCCCCAGCATTTT
TRBV4-1,TRBD1,NA,TRBJ1-6,16,CASSHLTGGLDSPLHF,TGCGCCAGCAGCCATCTGACAGGGGGCCTAGATTCACCCCTCCACTTT
TRBV6-1,NA,NA,TRBJ1-4,13,CASKAQRMEKLFF,TGTGCCAGCAAAGCCCAGCGCATGGAAAAACTGTTTTTT
TRBV5-1,NA,NA,TRBJ2-3,16,CASSLSGELFTDTQYF,TGCGCCAGCAGCTTATCAGGGGAGCTCTTTACAGATACGCAGTATTTT
TRBV7-3,NA,NA,TRBJ2-1,12,CASSLQVGEQFF,TGTGCCAGCAGCTTACAAGTCGGCGAGCAGTTCTTC
TRBV5-6,TRBD1,few,TRBJ1-1,15,CASSNRQGSNTEAFF,TGTGCCAGCAGCAATCGACAGGGATCGAACACTGAAGCTTTCTTT
TRBV20-1,NA,NA,TRBJ2-6,15,CSAALLASGANVLTF,TGCAGTGCTGCCCTTTTGGCTTCTGGGGCCAACGTCCTGACTTTC
TRBV6-6,NA,many,TRBJ1-1,14,CASSYREGNTEAFF,TGTGCCAGCAGCTACAGGGAGGGGAACACTGAAGCTTTCTTT
TRBV29-1,NA,few,TRBJ1-4,14,CSVGAEPSNEKLFF,TGCAGCGTTGGGGCAGAGCCTTCTAATGAAAAACTGTTTTTT
TRBV5-3,NA,NA,TRBJ1-6,15,CARSSRVVYNSPLHF,TGTGCCAGAAGCTCCCGGGTCGTTTATAATTCACCCCTCCACTTT
TRBV7-2,NA,many,TRBJ2-1,13,CASSLAGLEEQFF,TGTGCCAGCAGCTTAGCGGGTCTCGAAGAGCAGTTCTTC
TRBV6-6,TRBD1,few,TRBJ1-1,15,CASSYYPQGGAKAFF,TGTGCCAGCAGTTACTATCCGCAAGGGGGCGCGAAAGCTTTCTTT